Following are 20 T cell receptor beta chains from one sample sequenced in a study of T cells after yellow fever vaccination. TCRdb reanalysed the 5' RACE reads using MiXCR and keeps one entry per CDR3 protein. The repertoire holds just under 600,000 distinct CDR3 sequences, with roughly 14% as singletons. The sample here was PBMCs, taken on the day of the yellow fever booster vaccination. The receptors derive from a man aged 30 to 39 who received the YFV17D yellow fever vaccine.

This clonotype has more than one count but fewer than ten. The chain is built from TRBV29-1 and TRBJ1-1; 7 bases align to TRBD1. The V and J ends lost 5 bases and 4 bases, in that order; junction bases with no gene match: 10. Germline lookup yields CDR1 SQVTM and CDR2 ANQGSEA. This CDR3 is built from 14 residues. The CDR3 sequence is CSVPGGGRGTEAFF. The CDR3 nucleotides are TGCAGCGTTCCCGGAGGGGGCAGGGGCACTGAAGCTTTCTTT.

The V gene is TRBV18, the J gene TRBJ2-5, with unresolved D. Germline values: CDR1 KGHSH, CDR2 LQKENI. The V end lost 2 bases, the J end lost 3 bases, and 22 bases lay between the germline ends. The CDR3 has 18 residues. Here the CDR3 DNA reads TGTGCCAGCTCACCAGCGGAAGGCCTCGCCGGGCAAAAAGAGACCCAGTACTTC. Residues: CASSPAEGLAGQKETQYF.

The V and J genes are TRBV20-1 and TRBJ2-7, with D possibly matching TRBD2 (6 bases). The CDR3 is 12 residues long. The germline V and J ends were trimmed by 5 bases and 6 bases, with 14 bases remaining between them. Germline V gene lookup returns CDR1 DFQATT and CDR2 SNEGSKA (reference sequence). The CDR3 nucleotides read TGCAGTGCTGCTGGGGGGACGAGCGAGCAGTACTTC. Translation: CSAAGGTSEQYF.

This clonotype was detected many times. This chain connects TRBV5-1 to TRBJ2-1; TRBD2 matches at 9 bases. Losses at the gene ends were 0 bases for V and 7 bases for J; bases not matched to a gene: 5. Germline V gene lookup returns CDR1 SGHRS and CDR2 YFSETQ. The CDR3 is 15 amino acids. The CDR3 DNA reads TGCGCCAGCAGCTTGGTGCGGGGGGGAGTGAATGAGCAGTTCTTC. This encodes CASSLVRGGVNEQFF.

This clonotype was detected only a few times. The DNA of the CDR3 is TGTGCCAGCAGCCGGGGAGTGCTGGGAGGGCCTGAGACCCAGTACTTC. Its translation is CASSRGVLGGPETQYF. This chain links TRBV7-2 with TRBJ2-5; 7 bases align to TRBD2. Germline V gene data show CDR1 as SGHTA and CDR2 as FQGNSA. This CDR3 region has 16 residues. The ends lost 5 bases at V and 5 bases at J; junction bases unmatched: 14.

The sample holds a few counts of this clonotype. One end of the junction fails to match germline, which may point to a read error. J is TRBJ2-3 and V is TRBV19; a weak D match, TRBD1 (6 bases). The germline gives CDR1 LNHDA, CDR2 SQIVND (reference sequence). The CDR3 is 14 residues long. This CDR3 reads CASSIDLTGTTPYF. CDR3 bases: TGTGCCAGTAGTATAGATCTTACTGGGACAACGCCGTATTTT.

This clonotype was seen only a few times. The chain uses TRBV28 and TRBJ1-2, with D possibly TRBD1 on 5 matching bases. The germline V and J ends were trimmed by 7 bases and 8 bases, with 20 bases remaining between them. Germline V lookup: CDR1 MDHEN, CDR2 SYDVKM. This CDR3 has 14 residues. Here the CDR3 reads CASNALDGAVGYTF. CDR3 coding DNA: TGTGCCAGCAACGCGCTTGACGGGGCGGTCGGCTACACCTTC.

This clonotype appeared a few times. This chain joins TRBV13 and TRBJ2-5, with a possible D match to TRBD2 (5 bases). CDR3 length: 13 amino acids. V was trimmed by 5 bases and J by 8 bases, leaving 15 bases between them. In germline, CDR1 is PRHDT, CDR2 FYEKMQ (reference sequence). The CDR3 region has the DNA TGTGCCAGCAGCCGAGGGTCCCAGAGAACCCAGTACTTC. Translating it yields CASSRGSQRTQYF.

This clonotype was found a few times. The chain is built from TRBV7-9 and TRBJ1-1; D uncertain. The CDR3 is 14 amino acids. V lost 4 bases and J lost 1, with 10 bases in between. Per the germline V gene, CDR1 is SEHNR and CDR2 is FQNEAQ (reference sequence). The CDR3 DNA reads as TGTGCCAGCAGCTCGGGGATCTCGAACACTGAAGCTTTCTTT. This sequence encodes CASSSGISNTEAFF.

This rearrangement joins TRBV5-1 to TRBJ2-2; the match to TRBD1 covers 7 bases. The CDR3 contains 16 residues. CDR1 SGHRS and CDR2 YFSETQ come from the germline V gene. V was clipped by 4 bases and J by 0 bases; unmatched bases: 6. The CDR3 DNA is TGCGCCAGCAGCCCGGTTAGGGGGCCGAACACCGGGGAGCTGTTTTTT. Its translation: CASSPVRGPNTGELFF.

This clonotype was seen a handful of times. The CDR3 sequence: CASRDTDRNSPLHF. CDR3 DNA sequence: TGTGCCAGCCGGGACACCGACCGTAATTCACCCCTCCACTTT. The chain links TRBV28 to TRBJ1-6; D may be TRBD1 (6 bases). This CDR3 has 14 residues. Germline V gene lookup returns CDR1 MDHEN and CDR2 SYDVKM. V gave up 8 bases and J gave up 6 bases, with 14 bases separating them.

The chain uses TRBV20-1 and TRBJ2-1; D call uncertain. CDR3 size: 15 residues. Trimming removed 6 bases from V and 9 bases from J, with 24 bases in between. Per germline, CDR1 DFQATT and CDR2 SNEGSKA (reference sequence). CDR3 sequence: CSAPTDVPFFIEQFF. The CDR3 coding sequence is TGCAGTGCCCCAACGGACGTACCCTTTTTTATTGAGCAGTTCTTC.

CDR3 sequence: CASSFSGTGGREQYF. In nucleotides, the CDR3 is TGTGCCAGCAGCTTTTCCGGGACAGGGGGCCGCGAGCAGTACTTC. The genes are TRBV7-2 and TRBJ2-7, with 12 bases lining up with TRBD1. Germline CDR1 SGHTA, CDR2 FQGNSA. The CDR3 spans 15 residues. V lost 3 bases and J lost 6; bases outside the gene matches: 6.

At least ten counts were recorded for this clonotype. The chain combines TRBV20-1 with TRBJ2-3; 7 bases are shared with TRBD2. The ends lost 3 bases at V and 1 base at J; junction bases unmatched: 10. CDR3 size: 16 residues. Germline-derived CDR1 and CDR2 are DFQATT and SNEGSKA (reference sequence). CDR3 coding DNA: TGCAGTGCTAGCCCCTTATCGGGGGGACGCACAGATACGCAGTATTTT. As protein: CSASPLSGGRTDTQYF.

V gene TRBV28 combines with J gene TRBJ1-5; D gene uncertain. CDR1 is MDHEN, CDR2 SYDVKM, per germline. The V gene lost 7 bases and the J gene lost 1 base, with 14 bases spanning the gap. The CDR3 spans 15 residues. The CDR3 region has the DNA TGTGCCAGCACCTTGGGTCCGGTCAGCAATCAGCCCCAGCATTTT. Protein product: CASTLGPVSNQPQHF.

In this sample, this clonotype turned up a few times. The rearrangement uses TRBV11-2 and TRBJ2-2; 12 positions agree with TRBD2. Germline CDR1 SGHAT, CDR2 FQNNGV. V shed 5 bases and J 2 bases; nucleotides not matched to a gene: 3. This CDR3 region has 16 residues. The CDR3: CASSIGLAGNTGELFF. The DNA of the CDR3 is TGTGCCAGCAGCATTGGACTAGCGGGAAACACCGGGGAGCTGTTTTTT. The full variable domain, in which reference TRBV11-2 and TRBJ2-2 provide the parts outside the CDR3, is EAGVAQSPRYKIIEKRQSVAFWCNPISGHATLYWYQQILGQGPKLLIQFQNNGVVDDSQLPKDRFSAERLKGVDSTLKIQPAKLEDSAVYLCASSIGLAGNTGELFFGEGSRLTVL.

The chain combines TRBV12-3 or TRBV12-4 with TRBJ2-1; D is undetermined. The CDR3 sequence is 12 residues long. Trimming took off 3 bases at V and 12 bases at J, with 12 bases between the two ends. The CDR3 DNA sequence: TGTGCCAGCAGTTTGACGCTCCACGGGCAGTTCTTC. Encoded protein: CASSLTLHGQFF.

The chain couples TRBV24-1 to TRBJ2-1; 13 positions agree with TRBD2. Germline V gene lookup returns CDR1 KGHDR and CDR2 SFDVKD. CDR3 length equals 14 residues. With 8 bases clipped from V and 4 bases from J, the junction kept 1 base outside the gene matches. In DNA, the CDR3 is TGTGCCACCATGGGACTAGCGGGATACAATGAGCAGTTCTTC. Its translation is CATMGLAGYNEQFF.

In this sample, this clonotype turned up many times. V usage is TRBV5-1 and J usage is TRBJ2-7; 11 bases map to TRBD2. V was clipped by 4 bases and J by 6 bases; unmatched bases: 3. CDR3 length: 13 residues. Looked up from germline, CDR1 is SGHRS and CDR2 is YFSETQ. The CDR3 DNA reads as TGCGCCAGCAGCCTTAGCGGGAGGGGCGAGCAGTACTTC. Protein sequence: CASSLSGRGEQYF.

The gene calls are TRBV20-1 and TRBJ2-7, with D possibly matching TRBD2 (6 bases). The germline V gene encodes CDR1 DFQATT and CDR2 SNEGSKA (reference sequence). This CDR3 region has 13 residues. Trimming removed 5 bases from V and 2 bases from J, with 13 bases in between. The CDR3 DNA follows: TGCAGTGCTCTGGGAGGCCGCACCTACGAGCAGTACTTC. Encoded protein: CSALGGRTYEQYF.